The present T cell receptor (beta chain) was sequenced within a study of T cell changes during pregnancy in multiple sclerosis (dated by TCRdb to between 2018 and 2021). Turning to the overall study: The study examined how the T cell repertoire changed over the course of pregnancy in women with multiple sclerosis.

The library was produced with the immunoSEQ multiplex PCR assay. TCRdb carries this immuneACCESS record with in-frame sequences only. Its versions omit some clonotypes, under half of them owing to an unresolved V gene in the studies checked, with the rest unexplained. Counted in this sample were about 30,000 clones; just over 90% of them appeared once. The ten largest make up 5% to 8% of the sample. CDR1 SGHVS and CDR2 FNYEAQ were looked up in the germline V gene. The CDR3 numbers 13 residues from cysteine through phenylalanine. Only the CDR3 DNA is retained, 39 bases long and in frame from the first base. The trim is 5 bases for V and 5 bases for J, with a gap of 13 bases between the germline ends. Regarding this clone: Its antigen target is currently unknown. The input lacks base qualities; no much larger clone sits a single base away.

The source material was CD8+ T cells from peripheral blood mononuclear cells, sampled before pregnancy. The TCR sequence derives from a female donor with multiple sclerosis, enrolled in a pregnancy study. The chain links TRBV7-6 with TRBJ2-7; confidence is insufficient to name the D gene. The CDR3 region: CASSLSPLDEQYF. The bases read TGTGCCAGCAGCCTCTCGCCGTTAGACGAGCAGTACTTC.